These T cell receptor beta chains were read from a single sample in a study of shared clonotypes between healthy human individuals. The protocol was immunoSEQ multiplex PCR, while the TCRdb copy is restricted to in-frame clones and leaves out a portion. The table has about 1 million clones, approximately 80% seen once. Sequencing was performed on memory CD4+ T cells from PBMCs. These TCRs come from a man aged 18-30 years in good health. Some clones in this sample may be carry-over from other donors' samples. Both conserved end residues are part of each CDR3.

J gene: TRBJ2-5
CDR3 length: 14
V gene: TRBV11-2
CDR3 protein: CASSLGTGQETQYF

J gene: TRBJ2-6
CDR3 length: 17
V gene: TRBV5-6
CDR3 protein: CASSSVTYPSGANVLTF

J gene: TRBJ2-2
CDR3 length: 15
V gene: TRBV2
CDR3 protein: CASSEGLANTGELFF

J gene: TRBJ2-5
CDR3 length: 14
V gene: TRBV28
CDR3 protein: CASSQPGGLETQYF

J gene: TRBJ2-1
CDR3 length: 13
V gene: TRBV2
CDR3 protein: CASSEEGADEQFF

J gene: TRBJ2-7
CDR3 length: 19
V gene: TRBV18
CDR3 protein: CASSPRFDGDPRNLGEQYF

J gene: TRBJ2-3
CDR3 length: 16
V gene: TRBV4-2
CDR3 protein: CASSQDFAGVGDTQYF

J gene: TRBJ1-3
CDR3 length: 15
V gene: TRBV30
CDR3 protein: CASTPGQLAGNTIYF

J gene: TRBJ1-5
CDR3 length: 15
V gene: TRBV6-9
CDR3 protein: CASSLREGINQPQHF

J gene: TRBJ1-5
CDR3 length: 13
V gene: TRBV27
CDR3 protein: CASSPGGYQPQHF

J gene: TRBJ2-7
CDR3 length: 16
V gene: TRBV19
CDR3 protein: CASSMWGTGRNNEQYF

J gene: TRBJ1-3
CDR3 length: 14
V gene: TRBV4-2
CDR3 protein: CASSEDNSGNTIYF

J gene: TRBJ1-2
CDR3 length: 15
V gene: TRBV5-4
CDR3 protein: CASRPRDRGNYGYTF

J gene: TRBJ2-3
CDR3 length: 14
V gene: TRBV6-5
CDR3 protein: CASSKVLSTDTQYF

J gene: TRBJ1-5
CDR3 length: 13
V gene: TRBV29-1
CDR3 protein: CSVVAGNDQPQHF

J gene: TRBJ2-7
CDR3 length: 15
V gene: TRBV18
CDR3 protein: CASSPGLAGDSRQYF

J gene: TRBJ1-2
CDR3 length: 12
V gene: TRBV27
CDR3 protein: CASKSARSGYTF

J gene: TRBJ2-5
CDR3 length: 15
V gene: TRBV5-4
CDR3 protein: CASSSSGAFQETQYF

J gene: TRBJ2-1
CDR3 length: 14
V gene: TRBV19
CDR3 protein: CASSLLASYNEQFF

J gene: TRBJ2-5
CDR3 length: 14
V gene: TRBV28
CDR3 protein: CASSSLALGGTQYF

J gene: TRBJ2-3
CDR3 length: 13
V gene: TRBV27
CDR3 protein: CASSLRGADTQYF

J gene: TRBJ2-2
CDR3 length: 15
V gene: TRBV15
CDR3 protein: CATSRGDSSGGELFF

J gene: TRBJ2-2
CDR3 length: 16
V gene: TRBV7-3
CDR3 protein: CASSQTGTGVAGELFF

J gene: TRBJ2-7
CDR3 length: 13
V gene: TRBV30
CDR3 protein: CAWRETGPYEQYF

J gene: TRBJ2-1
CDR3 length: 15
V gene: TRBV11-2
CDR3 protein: CASSFFRTSGNEQFF

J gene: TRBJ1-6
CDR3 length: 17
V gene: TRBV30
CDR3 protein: CAWSERGRTTFNSPLHF

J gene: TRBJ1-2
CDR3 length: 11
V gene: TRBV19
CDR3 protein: CASSLGYGYTF

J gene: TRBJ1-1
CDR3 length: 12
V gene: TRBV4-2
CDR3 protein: CASSQEATEAFF

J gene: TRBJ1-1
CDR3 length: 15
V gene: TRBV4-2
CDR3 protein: CASSFVRGRNTEAFF

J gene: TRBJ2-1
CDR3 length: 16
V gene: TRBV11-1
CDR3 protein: CASSLSGGEPYNEQFF

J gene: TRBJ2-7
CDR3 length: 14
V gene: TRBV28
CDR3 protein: CASRGTGEGYEQYF

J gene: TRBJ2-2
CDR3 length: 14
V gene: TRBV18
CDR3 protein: CASSPREPTGELFF

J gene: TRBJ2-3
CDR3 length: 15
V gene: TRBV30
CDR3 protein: CAWSPLAAGGDTQYF

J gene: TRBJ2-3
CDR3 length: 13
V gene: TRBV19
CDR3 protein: CASGRGGTDTQYF

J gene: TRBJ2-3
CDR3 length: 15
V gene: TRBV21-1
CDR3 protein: CASSKVRGSTDTQYF

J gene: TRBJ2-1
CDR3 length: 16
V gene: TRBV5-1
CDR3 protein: CASSLVSGRTYNEQFF

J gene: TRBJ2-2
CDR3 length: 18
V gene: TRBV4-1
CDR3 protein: CASSQDRGAVGVTGELFF

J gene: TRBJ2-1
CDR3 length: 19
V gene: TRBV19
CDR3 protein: CASSIGTSGRAASLHEQFF

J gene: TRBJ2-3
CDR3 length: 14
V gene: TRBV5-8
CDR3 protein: CASSPLAGPDTQYF

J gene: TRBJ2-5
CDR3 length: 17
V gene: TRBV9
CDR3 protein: CASSTGLAGGGGETQYF

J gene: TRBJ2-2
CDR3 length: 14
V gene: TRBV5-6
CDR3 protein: CASRLVSSPGELFF

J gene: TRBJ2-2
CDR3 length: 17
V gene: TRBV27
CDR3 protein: CASSLFSLAPNTGELFF

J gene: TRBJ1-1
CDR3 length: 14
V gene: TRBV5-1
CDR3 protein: CASSLDTGNTEAFF

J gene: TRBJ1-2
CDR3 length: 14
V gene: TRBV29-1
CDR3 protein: CSVSDKTPNYGYTF

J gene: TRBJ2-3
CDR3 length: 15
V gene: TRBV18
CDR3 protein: CASPRLAGSTDTQYF

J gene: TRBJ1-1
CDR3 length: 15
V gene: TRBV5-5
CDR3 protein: CASSLGAILNTEAFF

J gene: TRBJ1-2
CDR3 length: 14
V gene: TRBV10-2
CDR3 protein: CASRAGASPYGYTF

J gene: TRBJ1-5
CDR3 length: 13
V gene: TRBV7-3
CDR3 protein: CASSATGNQPQHF

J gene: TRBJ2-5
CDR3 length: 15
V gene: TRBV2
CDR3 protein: CASSETGVVQETQYF

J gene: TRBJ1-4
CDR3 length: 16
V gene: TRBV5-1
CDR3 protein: CASSIQGTETNEKLFF

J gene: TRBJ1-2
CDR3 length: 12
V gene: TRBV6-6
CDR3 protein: CASRTRAGGYTF

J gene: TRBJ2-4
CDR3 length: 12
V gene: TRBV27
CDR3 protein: CASSGGSNIQYF

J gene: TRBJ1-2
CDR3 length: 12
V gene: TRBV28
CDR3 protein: CASSLPNYGYTF

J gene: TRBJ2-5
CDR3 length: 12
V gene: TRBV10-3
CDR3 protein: CATSREFETQYF

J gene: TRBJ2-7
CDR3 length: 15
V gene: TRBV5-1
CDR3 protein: CASSPTGDSSYEQYF

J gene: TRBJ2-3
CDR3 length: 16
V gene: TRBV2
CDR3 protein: CASSEARAGFPDTQYF

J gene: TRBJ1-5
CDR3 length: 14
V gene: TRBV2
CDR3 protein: CASRGETGNQPQHF

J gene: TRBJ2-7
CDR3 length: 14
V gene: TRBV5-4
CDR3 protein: CASSQPDSNYEQYF

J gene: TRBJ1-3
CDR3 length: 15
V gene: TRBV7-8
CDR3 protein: CASSYTGNSGNTIYF